This T cell receptor beta chain was recorded in a study of blood T cell repertoires in COVID-19. For the study at large: Some COVID-19 samples were acute and others convalescent; all came from the United States, Italy and Spain. Sources were T cells, B-cell-depleted T cells, or PBMCs; the material itself was cDNA or gDNA.

As processed by the authors: The assay estimated nucleated cells by amplifying reference gene primers. Clones were sequenced by immunoSEQ multiplex PCR, and TCRdb holds only the in-frame ones, with some missing. V and J calls and clone size are as listed in that table; D and trimming were resolved from the DNA. The sample yields around 48,000 clones, 86% seen once. Trimming at V came to 3 bases and at J to 0 bases, leaving 7 bases not matched to a gene. This CDR3 region has 17 residues. In germline, CDR1 is ENHRY, CDR2 SYGVKD. This clone has just one count. V usage is TRBV10-3 and J usage is TRBJ2-1; 8 bases are shared with TRBD2. The sequenced sample consisted of peripheral blood. The TCR originated in a man aged 60 to 75 with active or convalescent COVID-19. CDR3 nucleotides: TGTGCCATCAGTGATAGCGGGGCTATGAGCTCCTACAATGAGCAGTTCTTC. This gives the protein CAISDSGAMSSYNEQFF.